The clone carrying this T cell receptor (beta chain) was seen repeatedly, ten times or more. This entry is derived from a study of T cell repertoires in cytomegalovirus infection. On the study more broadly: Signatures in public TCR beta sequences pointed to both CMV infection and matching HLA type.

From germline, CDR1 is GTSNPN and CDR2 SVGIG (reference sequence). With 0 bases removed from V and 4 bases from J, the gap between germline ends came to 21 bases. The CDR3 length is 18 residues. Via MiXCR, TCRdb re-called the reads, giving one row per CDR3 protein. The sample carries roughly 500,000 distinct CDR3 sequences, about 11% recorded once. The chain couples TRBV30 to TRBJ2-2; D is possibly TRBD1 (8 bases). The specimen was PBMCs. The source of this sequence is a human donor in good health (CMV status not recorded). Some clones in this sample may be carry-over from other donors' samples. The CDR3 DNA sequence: TGTGCCTGGAGTGTATCCACAGGGGGGGTTTCGAGCACCGGGGAGCTGTTTTTT. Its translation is CAWSVSTGGVSSTGELFF. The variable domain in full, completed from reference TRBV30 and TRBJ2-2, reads SQTIHQWPATLVQPVGSPLSLECTVEGTSNPNLYWYRQAAGRGLQLLFYSVGIGQISSEVPQNLSASRPQDRQFILSSKKLLLSDSGFYLCAWSVSTGGVSSTGELFFGEGSRLTVL.